This T cell receptor (beta chain) is from a study of blood T cell repertoires in COVID-19. Across the study: From the United States, Italy and Spain came samples of acute and convalescent COVID-19.

Sequencing used immunoSEQ multiplex PCR; TCRdb keeps in-frame clones, though not all of them. The sample shows some 220,000 clones, around 82% of them seen only once. The V end lost 3 bases, the J end lost 3 bases, and 14 bases lay between the germline ends. Germline CDR1 reads MNHEY; CDR2 reads SMNVEV (reference sequence). The CDR3 is 15 residues long. The sample comprised peripheral blood. The gene calls are TRBV27 and TRBJ1-1; TRBD1 is a possible D gene (5 bases). The clonotype was recovered from a human donor in a cohort sampled during active COVID-19. CDR3 coding DNA: TGTGCCAGCAGTTTCGGGGGGGACCGGGACACTGAAGCTTTCTTT. Translating it yields CASSFGGDRDTEAFF.